This T cell receptor (beta chain) was identified during a study of tumor T cells in aggressive B-cell lymphoma. V was pared by 0 bases and J by 1 base, with 11 bases between. The CDR3 has 16 amino acids. Germline V gene sequence: CDR1 SGHRS, CDR2 YFSETQ. Repertoires were generated with immunoSEQ multiplex PCR, while TCRdb's copy carries only in-frame clones and drops some. The sample carries 3,500 to 4,500 clones, about nine tenths recorded once. This TCR derives from an adult with diffuse large B cell lymphoma. Sequenced: tumor tissue. The chain joins TRBV5-1 to TRBJ1-5; D is undetermined. CDR3 loop: CASSLGPPLSNQPQHF. The DNA for the CDR3 is TGCGCCAGCAGCTTGGGTCCTCCTTTAAGCAATCAGCCCCAGCATTTT.